This passage covers 24 T cell receptor beta chains from one sample sequenced in a study of cytomegalovirus exposure and HLA in healthy donors. 13 Jbeta primers and 60 Vbeta primers were used for the PCR. The data were produced by immunoSEQ multiplex PCR, yet TCRdb's version contains in-frame clones alone and is incomplete. The sample contains 120,000 to 150,000 clones, about three quarters of which appear only once. Sequenced input: PBMCs. These receptors were taken from a male donor in good health and CMV-seropositive.

The rearrangement joins TRBV9 to TRBJ2-3; 10 bases are shared with TRBD2. Germline-derived CDR1 and CDR2 are SGDLS and YYNGEE. Trimming at V came to 0 bases and at J to 0 bases, leaving 4 bases not matched to a gene. The CDR3 spans 17 residues. Written as DNA, the CDR3 is TGTGCCAGCAGCGTAGCTACGACTAGCGGGAGCACAGATACGCAGTATTTT. Translation: CASSVATTSGSTDTQYF.

This clone was seen only a few times. The chain has TRBV29-1 and TRBJ1-3; TRBD1 might be the D (5 bases). The CDR3 contains 14 residues. The germline CDR1 and CDR2 sequences are SQVTM and ANQGSEA. The V end was cut by 4 bases, the J end by 4 bases, with 14 bases between. DNA of the CDR3: TGCAGCGTTGCGGAAGGGGCGGCCGGAAACACCATATATTTT. Amino acid sequence: CSVAEGAAGNTIYF.

V and J are TRBV6-5 and TRBJ1-4; 7 bases line up with TRBD1. V trimming: 6 bases; J trimming: 0 bases; junction bases outside the gene matches: 1. This CDR3 is 14 amino acids long. Germline V gene sequence: CDR1 MNHEY, CDR2 SVGAGI. The CDR3 loop reads CASRQGATNEKLFF. In nucleotides, the CDR3 is TGTGCCAGCAGGCAGGGGGCAACTAATGAAAAACTGTTTTTT.

This chain uses TRBV5-1 with TRBJ1-2, with D tentatively TRBD1 (6 bases). Trimming took 3 bases from V and 3 from J, leaving 15 bases between them. This CDR3 has 15 residues. Germline V lookup: CDR1 SGHRS, CDR2 YFSETQ. The DNA of the CDR3 is TGCGCCAGCAGCTCAGGGACATCCGACGACTATGGCTACACCTTC. Translated: CASSSGTSDDYGYTF.

The gene calls are TRBV2 and TRBJ1-3; no definite D call. The CDR3 runs 15 residues. The V gene's germline CDR1 is SNHLY and CDR2 FYNNEI. Trimming left V 1 base short and J 3 bases short, with 10 bases between. The CDR3, as DNA: TGTGCCAGCAGTGAAGGCCCGGAGTATGGAAACACCATATATTTT. It encodes CASSEGPEYGNTIYF.

The rearrangement joins TRBV19 to TRBJ2-5; the match to TRBD1 covers 9 bases. The CDR3 spans 16 residues. Germline assignment: CDR1 LNHDA and CDR2 SQIVND (reference sequence). J was trimmed by 5 bases and V by 3 bases; bases with no gene match: 10. CDR3 sequence: CASSINRGRGRETQYF. CDR3 DNA sequence: TGTGCCAGTAGTATTAACAGGGGGCGAGGTCGGGAGACCCAGTACTTC. Filled out from reference TRBV19 and TRBJ2-5, the complete variable domain reads DGGITQSPKYLFRKEGQNVTLSCEQNLNHDAMYWYRQDPGQGLRLIYYSQIVNDFQKGDIAEGYSVSREKKESFPLTVTSAQKNPTAFYLCASSINRGRGRETQYFGPGTRLLVL.

The rearrangement uses TRBV7-9 and TRBJ2-1, with D unclear. V lost 4 bases, J lost 6 bases, and 13 bases lay in between. Germline CDR1 SEHNR, CDR2 FQNEAQ (reference sequence). The CDR3 is made up of 14 amino acids. The CDR3 sequence is CASSSSGGTNEQFF. DNA for the CDR3: TGTGCCAGCAGCTCTTCTGGCGGTACCAATGAGCAGTTCTTC.

The rearrangement links TRBV5-1 to TRBJ2-7; unclear D gene. Germline V gives CDR1 SGHRS, CDR2 YFSETQ. V was pared by 0 bases and J by 3 bases, with 7 bases between. There are 13 residues in the CDR3. The CDR3 spells CASSLASSYEQYF. The CDR3 region has the DNA TGCGCCAGCAGCTTGGCCTCGAGCTACGAGCAGTACTTC.

The rearrangement joins TRBV28 to TRBJ1-1; no clear D. The CDR3 covers 14 residues. V lost 6 bases, J lost 5 bases, and 16 bases lay in between. The germline V gene encodes CDR1 MDHEN and CDR2 SYDVKM. CDR3 bases: TGTGCCAGCAGGGAGACGGCTGGGTTGACTGAAGCTTTCTTT. Its protein product is CASRETAGLTEAFF.

The chain links TRBV27 to TRBJ1-2; possible D gene TRBD1, 5 bases. Germline V CDR1 and CDR2: MNHEY, SMNVEV (reference sequence). The CDR3 covers 15 residues. V gave up 0 bases and J gave up 4 bases, with 12 bases separating them. The CDR3 here is CASSLSWGVGYGYTF. The CDR3, as DNA: TGTGCCAGCAGTTTATCTTGGGGGGTGGGCTATGGCTACACCTTC.

The genes are TRBV5-6 and TRBJ2-1; the match to TRBD2 covers 9 bases. The CDR3 totals 15 residues. After removal of 4 bases from V and 6 bases from J, the junction contained 8 bases not matched to a gene. Germline values: CDR1 SGHDT, CDR2 YYEEEE. The CDR3 loop reads CASSTLAGWGNEQFF. The CDR3, as DNA: TGTGCCAGCAGCACTCTAGCGGGATGGGGCAATGAGCAGTTCTTC.

This chain connects TRBV6-1 to TRBJ2-2; 10 positions agree with TRBD1. Germline V gene sequence: CDR1 MNHNS, CDR2 SASEGT. The CDR3 length is 14 residues. J gave up 5 bases and V 6 bases, and 3 bases lay outside the gene matches. CDR3 DNA sequence: TGTGCCAGCAGGAGACAGGGGGCAACCGGGGAGCTGTTTTTT. Translation: CASRRQGATGELFF.

As to this clone: Within the sample, other DNA sequences also encode this same CDR3. DNA for the CDR3: TGTGCCAGCAGCTTGGCAGGGAACACTGAAGCTTTCTTT. Its translation: CASSLAGNTEAFF. The chain uses TRBV5-8 and TRBJ1-1; D unresolved. Germline V gives CDR1 SGHTS, CDR2 YDEGEE. The CDR3 is made up of 13 amino acids. Trimming removed 0 bases from V and 1 base from J, with 4 bases in between.

This rearrangement joins TRBV27 to TRBJ1-2; 8 bases fit TRBD1. CDR3 length equals 15 residues. Germline-derived CDR1 and CDR2 are MNHEY and SMNVEV (reference sequence). V shed 2 bases and J 6 bases; nucleotides not matched to a gene: 8. The CDR3 DNA is TGTGCCAGCAGTTTAGGGGGCAGGGGGCTTAATGGCTACACCTTC. Its translation: CASSLGGRGLNGYTF.

The CDR3 DNA reads as TGTGCCAGCAGCCTACTAGCGGGAGGGCCTCCGTCCTACAATGAGCAGTTCTTC. Its protein product is CASSLLAGGPPSYNEQFF. J is TRBJ2-1 and V is TRBV2, with 13 bases aligning to TRBD2. CDR1 SNHLY and CDR2 FYNNEI come from the germline V gene. The CDR3 consists of 18 residues. V gave up 6 bases and J gave up 1 base; unmatched junction bases: 9.

J is TRBJ2-7 and V is TRBV4-1; TRBD2 is a possible D gene (6 bases). Trimming shortened V by 1 base and J by 0 bases, and 10 bases separated the two germline ends. This CDR3 has 15 amino acids. The germline gives CDR1 MGHRA, CDR2 YSYEKL. The CDR3 loop reads CASSQGAGRSYEQYF. The CDR3 region has the DNA TGCGCCAGCAGCCAAGGGGCGGGGCGCTCCTACGAGCAGTACTTC.

J is TRBJ2-5 and V is TRBV4-2; maybe TRBD2 (6 bases). Trimming pared 1 base from V and 1 base from J, leaving 13 bases between. Germline CDR1 is LGHNA and CDR2 is YNFKEQ. The CDR3 spans 16 residues. The CDR3 spells CASSQVAGRLQETQYF. The CDR3 coding sequence is TGTGCCAGCAGCCAAGTGGCCGGGAGACTCCAAGAGACCCAGTACTTC.

A few counts support this clone. The same CDR3 also results from other DNA sequences found in this sample. This chain joins TRBV6-5 and TRBJ1-3; the D is unclear. The CDR3 is made up of 15 amino acids. V was trimmed by 6 bases and J by 1 base, leaving 13 bases between them. CDR1 is MNHEY, CDR2 SVGAGI, per germline. The CDR3, as DNA: TGTGCCAGCAGGAGAGGGTCCGGGTCTGGAAACACCATATATTTT. This encodes CASRRGSGSGNTIYF.

V usage is TRBV13 and J usage is TRBJ1-6, with D possibly being TRBD1 (5 bases). The V end lost 5 bases, the J end lost 2 bases, and 13 bases lay between the germline ends. The V gene's germline CDR1 is PRHDT and CDR2 FYEKMQ (reference sequence). The CDR3 is 16 residues long. The CDR3 here is CASSTSLTAYNSPLHF. The CDR3 DNA is TGTGCCAGCAGCACATCCCTGACAGCCTATAATTCACCCCTCCACTTT.

This sequence joins TRBV19 and TRBJ1-1; 8 nucleotides line up with TRBD1. Germline trimming cut 4 bases from V and 6 bases from J; bases unmatched to any gene: 22. The germline CDR1 and CDR2 sequences are LNHDA and SQIVND (reference sequence). The length of the CDR3 is 19 residues. CDR3 loop: CASSSSSGQGLTRWPEAFF. In DNA, the CDR3 is TGTGCCAGTAGTAGCTCTTCCGGACAGGGATTAACGCGGTGGCCTGAAGCTTTCTTT.

The genes are TRBV5-1 and TRBJ2-5, with D maybe TRBD1 (6 bases). Between the trimmed V and J ends, which lost 4 bases and 5 bases, there was a span of 21 bases. Germline assignment: CDR1 SGHRS and CDR2 YFSETQ. This CDR3 has 16 residues. The CDR3 DNA reads TGCGCCAGCAGCCTGGTGGGACACATTGGACAGGAGACCCAGTACTTC. It translates to CASSLVGHIGQETQYF.

The sample holds a few counts of this clone. The chain carries TRBV2 and TRBJ2-7; D might be TRBD1 (6 bases). Germline CDR1 and CDR2: SNHLY and FYNNEI. There are 13 residues in the CDR3. The V end lost 6 bases, the J end lost 7 bases, and 16 bases lay between the germline ends. The CDR3 reads CASRITGIGEQYF. Here the CDR3 DNA reads TGTGCCAGCAGAATTACAGGGATTGGGGAGCAGTACTTC.

The rearrangement links TRBV5-1 to TRBJ1-6; D unresolved. This CDR3 contains 13 residues. The germline V and J ends were trimmed by 0 bases and 8 bases, with 6 bases remaining between them. In germline, CDR1 is SGHRS, CDR2 YFSETQ. In DNA, the CDR3 is TGCGCCAGCAGCTTGGCCGGGTATTCACCCCTCCACTTT. Its protein is CASSLAGYSPLHF.

This clone was detected once. The gene calls are TRBV16 and TRBJ2-2, with a possible D match to TRBD1 (5 bases). Germline lookup yields CDR1 KGHSY and CDR2 FQNENV. The CDR3 spans 14 residues. The V end was cut by 4 bases, the J end by 5 bases, with 11 bases between. This CDR3 reads CASSRDRSTGELFF. The CDR3 coding sequence is TGTGCCAGCAGCCGTGACAGATCGACCGGGGAGCTGTTTTTT.